The 17 T cell receptor beta chains reported below all come from one sample, sequenced in a study of cytomegalovirus exposure and HLA in healthy donors. 13 Jbeta primers and 60 Vbeta primers were used for the PCR. The table came from immunoSEQ multiplex PCR; TCRdb's copy has only in-frame clones and leaves some out. Of about 90,000 clones in the sample, roughly three quarters are singletons; the top ten hold approximately 2.8%. Sequenced material: PBMCs. The source of these receptors is a man younger than 45 in good health and CMV-seronegative.

V usage is TRBV5-1 and J usage is TRBJ1-4; 7 nucleotides agree with TRBD1. V was clipped by 5 bases and J by 7 bases; unmatched bases: 14. Germline V gene sequence: CDR1 SGHRS, CDR2 YFSETQ. The CDR3 runs 16 residues. The CDR3 reads CASSQTGAAGVEKLFF. DNA of the CDR3: TGCGCCAGCAGTCAAACAGGGGCCGCCGGTGTTGAAAAACTGTTTTTT.

The table lists this clone with a few counts. This CDR3 reads CASSPGRNSPLHF. For the CDR3, the DNA is TGTGCCAGCAGTCCCGGCAGGAATTCACCCCTCCACTTT. The rearrangement uses TRBV28 and TRBJ1-6; the D is unclear. V was pared by 5 bases and J by 7 bases, with 9 bases between. This CDR3 spans 13 amino acids. CDR1 is MDHEN, CDR2 SYDVKM, per germline.

This rearrangement joins TRBV27 to TRBJ1-5; 7 bases fit TRBD1. V dropped 2 bases and J dropped 1; count of bases not matched to a gene: 2. Looked up from germline, CDR1 is MNHEY and CDR2 is SMNVEV (reference sequence). This CDR3 has 15 amino acids. The CDR3 loop reads CASSLGGQSNQPQHF. In DNA, the CDR3 is TGTGCCAGCAGTTTAGGGGGACAGAGCAATCAGCCCCAGCATTTT.

V usage is TRBV5-1 and J usage is TRBJ1-1, with 8 nucleotides matching TRBD1. CDR3 length: 16 residues. V trimming: 0 bases; J trimming: 0 bases; junction bases outside the gene matches: 4. CDR1 SGHRS and CDR2 YFSETQ come from the germline V gene. Written as DNA, the CDR3 is TGCGCCAGCAGCTTGGTCCCGGGACAGGTGAACACTGAAGCTTTCTTT. This encodes CASSLVPGQVNTEAFF.

The chain has TRBV10-3 and TRBJ1-2; D might be TRBD1 (6 bases). Germline V lookup: CDR1 ENHRY, CDR2 SYGVKD. Trimming shortened V by 8 bases and J by 2 bases, and 15 bases separated the two germline ends. The CDR3 contains 14 residues. The CDR3 loop is CAIGRDTTNYGYTF. The DNA of the CDR3 is TGTGCCATCGGACGGGACACCACCAACTATGGCTACACCTTC.

This chain links TRBV18 with TRBJ1-6, with TRBD1 matching 7 bases. V was clipped by 2 bases and J by 7 bases; unmatched bases: 5. In germline, CDR1 is KGHSH, CDR2 LQKENI. The CDR3 has 15 amino acids. The CDR3 DNA reads TGTGCCAGCTCACCAAGGGACAGTGGGAATTCACCCCTCCACTTT. The encoded protein is CASSPRDSGNSPLHF. The whole variable domain, filled in from reference TRBV18 and TRBJ1-6, reads NAGVMQNPRHLVRRRGQEARLRCSPMKGHSHVYWYRQLPEEGLKFMVYLQKENIIDESGMPKERFSAEFPKEGPSILRIQQVVRGDSAAYFCASSPRDSGNSPLHFGNGTRLTVT.

The gene calls are TRBV9 and TRBJ2-1, with TRBD2 matching 9 bases. V dropped 2 bases and J dropped 4; count of bases not matched to a gene: 4. Per germline, CDR1 SGDLS and CDR2 YYNGEE. The length of the CDR3 is 15 residues. The CDR3: CASSVYAGGYNEQFF. The CDR3 DNA is TGTGCCAGCAGCGTTTACGCGGGGGGGTACAATGAGCAGTTCTTC.

CDR3 protein: CASSPPLAGEETQYF. CDR3 coding DNA: TGCGCCAGCAGTCCACCTCTAGCGGGAGAAGAGACCCAGTACTTC. The J gene is TRBJ2-5, the V gene TRBV5-1, with TRBD2 identical over 10 bases. The CDR3 contains 15 residues. With 5 bases clipped from V and 3 bases from J, the junction kept 7 bases outside the gene matches. CDR1 SGHRS and CDR2 YFSETQ come from the germline V gene.

This clone was picked up one time. The chain carries TRBV19 and TRBJ1-6, with 8 bases that match TRBD1. Germline V gene lookup returns CDR1 LNHDA and CDR2 SQIVND (reference sequence). This CDR3 contains 16 residues. V dropped 3 bases and J dropped 8; count of bases not matched to a gene: 9. The CDR3: CASSISAGGYDSPLHF. CDR3 bases: TGTGCCAGTAGTATCTCCGCAGGGGGCTACGATTCACCCCTCCACTTT.

The V and J genes are TRBV10-3 and TRBJ2-7; D gene ambiguous. Germline V gives CDR1 ENHRY, CDR2 SYGVKD. V was shortened by 4 bases and J by 4 bases, with 8 bases between the two germline ends. The CDR3 is 12 residues long. The CDR3 nucleotides read TGTGCCATCAGTGCGACTGATTACGAGCAGTACTTC. Its translation: CAISATDYEQYF.

The chain couples TRBV18 to TRBJ1-1; D not certain. The V gene lost 3 bases and the J gene lost 0 bases, with 11 bases spanning the gap. CDR1 KGHSH and CDR2 LQKENI come from the germline V gene. CDR3 length equals 15 residues. CDR3 coding DNA: TGTGCCAGCTCACCGACTACAGTGATGAACACTGAAGCTTTCTTT. As protein: CASSPTTVMNTEAFF. The full variable domain, with the rest looked up from reference TRBV18 and TRBJ1-1, is NAGVMQNPRHLVRRRGQEARLRCSPMKGHSHVYWYRQLPEEGLKFMVYLQKENIIDESGMPKERFSAEFPKEGPSILRIQQVVRGDSAAYFCASSPTTVMNTEAFFGQGTRLTVV.

The chain couples TRBV2 to TRBJ1-4, with 7 bases aligning to TRBD1. V lost 7 bases and J lost 8; bases outside the gene matches: 7. CDR1 and CDR2 from the germline V gene are SNHLY and FYNNEI. The CDR3 covers 13 residues. The chain's CDR3 is CASNDDRVEKLFF. For the CDR3, the DNA is TGTGCCAGCAATGACGACAGGGTGGAAAAACTGTTTTTT.

This clone has only one observation. One end of the junction varies from germline; a read error may be responsible. This chain connects TRBV27 to TRBJ2-3; perhaps TRBD2 as D (6 bases). This CDR3 spans 14 amino acids. The germline gives CDR1 MNHEY, CDR2 SMNVEV (reference sequence). CDR3 sequence (DNA): TGTGCCAGCACTTTACAGCGGGGCACAGATACGCAGTATTTT. Protein sequence: CASTLQRGTDTQYF.

The rearrangement links TRBV19 to TRBJ1-5; D is unclear. CDR1 is LNHDA, CDR2 SQIVND, per germline (reference sequence). V lost 2 bases to trimming and J lost 0 bases, with 8 bases between them. The CDR3 loop spans 15 amino acids. The CDR3 sequence: CASSIIAVSNQPQHF. The DNA for the CDR3 is TGTGCCAGTAGTATAATAGCAGTTAGCAATCAGCCCCAGCATTTT.

This chain uses TRBV14 with TRBJ2-3; TRBD2 might be the D (6 bases). V dropped 0 bases and J dropped 0 bases, with 19 bases sitting between them. There are 19 residues in the CDR3. Looked up from germline, CDR1 is SGHDN and CDR2 is FVKESK. CDR3 protein: CASSQEFGGRPTSTDTQYF. For the CDR3, the DNA is TGTGCCAGCAGCCAAGAGTTTGGGGGGAGACCGACTAGCACAGATACGCAGTATTTT.

This chain uses TRBV18 with TRBJ2-3, with D perhaps matching TRBD2 (6 bases). V shed 9 bases and J shed 1 base, with 8 bases lying between them. This CDR3 contains 12 residues. Germline CDR1 and CDR2: KGHSH and LQKENI. CDR3 protein: CASGEGTDTQYF. CDR3 nucleotide sequence: TGTGCCAGTGGGGAGGGCACAGATACGCAGTATTTT.

This chain's CDR3 is CASSGGVVASYEQYF. CDR3 nucleotides: TGTGCCAGCAGCGGAGGGGTTGTAGCCTCCTACGAGCAGTACTTC. The chain has TRBV7-9 and TRBJ2-7; TRBD2 might be the D (6 bases). The V gene lost 5 bases and the J gene lost 0 bases, with 14 bases spanning the gap. CDR1 and CDR2 from the germline V gene are SEHNR and FQNEAQ (reference sequence). The CDR3 is 15 amino acids.